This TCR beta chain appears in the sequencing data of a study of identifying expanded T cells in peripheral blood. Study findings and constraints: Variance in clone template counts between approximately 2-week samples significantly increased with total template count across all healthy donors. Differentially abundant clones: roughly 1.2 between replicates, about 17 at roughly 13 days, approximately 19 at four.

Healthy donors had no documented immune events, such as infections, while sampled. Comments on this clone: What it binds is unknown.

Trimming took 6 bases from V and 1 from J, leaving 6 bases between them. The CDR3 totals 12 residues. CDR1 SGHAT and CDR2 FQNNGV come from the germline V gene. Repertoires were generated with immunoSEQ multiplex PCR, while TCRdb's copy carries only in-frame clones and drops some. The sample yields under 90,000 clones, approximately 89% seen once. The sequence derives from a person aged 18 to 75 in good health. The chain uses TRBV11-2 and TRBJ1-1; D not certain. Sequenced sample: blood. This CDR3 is CASRDGNTEAFF. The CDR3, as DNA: TGTGCCAGCAGGGACGGGAACACTGAAGCTTTCTTT.